This is a list of T cell receptor beta chains from one sample in a study of human T cells and chemical hapten exposure. Each CDR3 protein gets one entry after TCRdb re-called the RACE reads with MiXCR. The sample records 50,000 to 70,000 distinct CDR3 sequences, approximately 13% being singletons. Material: whole blood, obtained in connection with sensitization to the hapten diphenylcyclopropenone (DPC). These receptors originate from a man aged 25-45 years with alopecia areata. Some clones in this sample may be carry-over from other donors' samples. Each CDR3 is given with its conserved first and last residue. Each record gives: D gene, J gene, V gene, clone size, CDR3 length, CDR3 DNA, CDR3 protein. D genes are given only for firm matches. Expanded clones are given a class, and other clones once, few, many or no size at all.

D: TRBD1
J: TRBJ1-1
V: TRBV6-6
size: .
length: 14
DNA: TGTGCCAGCAGTGCCGGGACAGCGAACACTGAAGCTTTCTTT
CDR3: CASSAGTANTEAFF

D: .
J: TRBJ1-5
V: TRBV15
size: many
length: 15
DNA: TGTGCCACCAGCAGAGATGGCGGACGGGGTCAGCCCCAGCATTTT
CDR3: CATSRDGGRGQPQHF

D: .
J: TRBJ2-5
V: TRBV9
size: few
length: 14
DNA: TGTGCCAGCAGCGTGACAGTCCACCAAGAGACCCAGTACTTC
CDR3: CASSVTVHQETQYF

D: .
J: TRBJ1-1
V: TRBV6-5
size: many
length: 12
DNA: TGTGCCAGCAGTTTTGGAGGCTCTGAAGCTTTCTTT
CDR3: CASSFGGSEAFF

D: .
J: TRBJ1-4
V: TRBV20-1
size: few
length: 15
DNA: TGCAGTGCTAGAGATCCTCCCGAGACCGGTGAAAAACTGTTTTTT
CDR3: CSARDPPETGEKLFF

D: .
J: TRBJ2-2
V: TRBV29-1
size: many
length: 12
DNA: TGCAGCGTGAGGAGGAACACCGGGGAGCTGTTTTTT
CDR3: CSVRRNTGELFF

D: TRBD2
J: TRBJ2-1
V: TRBV2
size: .
length: 14
DNA: TGTGCCAGCAGTGTAGGGACTAGCTGGAATGAGCAGTTCTTC
CDR3: CASSVGTSWNEQFF

D: TRBD1
J: TRBJ2-3
V: TRBV9
size: .
length: 16
DNA: TGTGCCAGCGGGACAGGGGGGCGCCTGTCCACAGATACGCAGTATTTT
CDR3: CASGTGGRLSTDTQYF

D: TRBD2
J: TRBJ2-3
V: TRBV5-1
size: many
length: 16
DNA: TGCGCCAGCAGTTACCTTAGCGGGACTAGCACAGATACGCAGTATTTT
CDR3: CASSYLSGTSTDTQYF

D: .
J: TRBJ1-1
V: TRBV19
size: few
length: 14
DNA: TGTGCCAGTAGTATCGGGTGGATGAACACTGAAGCTTTCTTT
CDR3: CASSIGWMNTEAFF

D: TRBD1
J: TRBJ2-5
V: TRBV28
size: few
length: 14
DNA: TGTGCCAGCAGGAACGGACAGGCCCAAGAGACCCAGTACTTC
CDR3: CASRNGQAQETQYF

D: .
J: TRBJ1-6
V: TRBV20-1
size: many
length: 16
DNA: TGCAGTGCTAGGCGGACAGATTTCTCCTATAATTCACCCCTCCACTTT
CDR3: CSARRTDFSYNSPLHF

D: TRBD2
J: TRBJ2-7
V: TRBV12-3/TRBV12-4
size: few
length: 15
DNA: TGTGCCAGCAGTCCCGAAGGAGCGGGGGGTTTTGAGCAGTACTTC
CDR3: CASSPEGAGGFEQYF